This TCR beta chain is from a study of T cells in Graves' hyperthyroidism and ophthalmopathy. General study points: Patients with ophthalmopathy were separated from those with stable hyperthyroidism by a 13 V-J model. Blood also contained most expanded thyroid clonotypes above 0.001.

Amplified regions were TCR beta CDR3 sequences from RNA transcripts. Initially, a first-round RT-PCR of the TCR CDR3 employed the HTBI primer set. Each CDR3 protein gets one entry after TCRdb re-called the multiplex PCR reads with MiXCR. The sample lists about 400,000 distinct CDR3 sequences, over 10% occurring once. These patients, aged 18 to 65, had recently diagnosed hyperthyroidism lasting under 2 months. Diagnosing involved the use of clinical symptoms, serum thyroxine and TRAb, thyroid ultrasound and orbital computed tomography. There are many counts of this clonotype. As yet, its antigen is unknown. The trim removed 4 bases at V and 4 bases at J, leaving 7 bases unmatched. CDR3 length equals 15 residues. Germline V gene data show CDR1 as WSHSY and CDR2 as SAAADI.

The clonotype was recovered from a young woman with Graves' hyperthyroidism. The sequenced sample consisted of blood. The chain joins TRBV10-2 to TRBJ2-7; 10 positions agree with TRBD2. Written as DNA, the CDR3 is TGCGCCAGCAGTGCAACAGCGGGAGGGCAGTACGAGCAGTACTTC. Protein sequence: CASSATAGGQYEQYF.